This TCR beta chain was documented in a study of blood T cell repertoires in COVID-19. Study in general: Spain, Italy and the United States supplied samples that represented acute and convalescent COVID-19. The cDNA or gDNA used as material had been derived from T cells, B-cell-depleted T cells, or PBMCs.

This clone was seen only once. Authors' data handling: Amplified reference gene primers provided the basis for estimating nucleated cell counts. The table came from immunoSEQ multiplex PCR; TCRdb's copy has only in-frame clones and leaves some out. From that table come the V and J calls and clone size; the DNA was used to work out D and trimming. The data contain approximately 100,000 clones, about four fifths of them seen just once; the ten biggest clones take up around 6.5%. V was trimmed by 0 bases and J by 5 bases, leaving 5 bases between them. The CDR3 covers 12 residues. Germline V lookup: CDR1 SGDLS, CDR2 YYNGEE.

The sequenced material came from peripheral blood. This chain uses TRBV9 with TRBJ1-2; no firm D call. The TCR was taken from a man between 60 and 75 years old with acute or convalescent COVID-19. In nucleotides, the CDR3 is TGTGCCAGCAGCGTAGACGAGTATGGCTACACCTTC. It encodes CASSVDEYGYTF.